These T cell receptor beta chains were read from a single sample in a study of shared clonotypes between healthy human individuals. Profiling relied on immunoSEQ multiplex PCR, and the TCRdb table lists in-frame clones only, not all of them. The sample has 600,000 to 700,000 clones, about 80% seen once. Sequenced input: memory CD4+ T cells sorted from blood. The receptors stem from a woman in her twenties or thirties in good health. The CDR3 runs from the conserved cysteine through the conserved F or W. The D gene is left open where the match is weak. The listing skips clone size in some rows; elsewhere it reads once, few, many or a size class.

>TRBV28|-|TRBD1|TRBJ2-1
TGTGCCAGCAGCCCGGACAGGGCCTGGTCTCTCTCACAGTTCTTC
CASSPDRAWSLSQFF
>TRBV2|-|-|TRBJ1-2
TGTGCCAGCAGAATTTCAGGGACCCCCTATGGCTACACCTTC
CASRISGTPYGYTF
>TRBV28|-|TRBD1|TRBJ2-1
TGTGCCAGCAGTTTATTCTCGGGACAGGGGTCGTATGAGCAGTTCTTC
CASSLFSGQGSYEQFF
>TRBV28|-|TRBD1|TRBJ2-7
TGTGCCAGCAGTCCGGCGGGGACAGGGCTTCGCGAGCAGTACTTC
CASSPAGTGLREQYF
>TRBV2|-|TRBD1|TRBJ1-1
TGTGCCAGCACCCGACAGGGGGCGGACACTGAAGCTTTCTTT
CASTRQGADTEAFF
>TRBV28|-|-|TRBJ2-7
TGTGCCAGCAGTTTGCGGCCTAGCGCTGCCTACGAGCAGTACTTC
CASSLRPSAAYEQYF
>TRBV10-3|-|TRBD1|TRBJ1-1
TGTGCCATCAGCAAGACCGGGACAGGGGAGGACACTGAAGCTTTCTTT
CAISKTGTGEDTEAFF
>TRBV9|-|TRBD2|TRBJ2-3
TGTGCCAGCAGCGTAGGTCAACTAGCGGGAAAAGATACGCAGTATTTT
CASSVGQLAGKDTQYF
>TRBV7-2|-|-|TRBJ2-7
TGTGCCAGCAGCACGCGGAGCGGCTACGAGCAGTACTTC
CASSTRSGYEQYF
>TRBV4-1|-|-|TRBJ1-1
TGCGCCAGCAGCCAAGATCCAATCATGAACACTGAAGCTTTCTTT
CASSQDPIMNTEAFF
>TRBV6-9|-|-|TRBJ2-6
TGTGCCAGCAGTGGGCTGTACTTACGACAAAGTCGGGCCAACGTCCTGACTTTC
CASSGLYLRQSRANVLTF
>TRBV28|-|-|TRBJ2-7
TGTGCCAGCAGTTTAAGCTCCCGGATTATTCAAGGGCAGTACTTC
CASSLSSRIIQGQYF
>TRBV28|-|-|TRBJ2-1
TGTGCCAGCAGTTTACAATACTCCTACAATGAGCAGTTCTTC
CASSLQYSYNEQFF
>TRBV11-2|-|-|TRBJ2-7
TGTGCCAGCAGCTTAGAGGTCGGCTACGAGCAGTACTTC
CASSLEVGYEQYF
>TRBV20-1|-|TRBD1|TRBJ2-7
TGCAGTGCTGGACAGGGAGGCGAGCAGTACTTC
CSAGQGGEQYF
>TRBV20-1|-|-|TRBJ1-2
TGCAGTGCTCGACTATCGTATGGCTACACCTTC
CSARLSYGYTF
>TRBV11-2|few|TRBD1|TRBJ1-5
TGTGCCAGCAGCTTGAACAGGGGGGGCAATCAGCCCCAGCATTTT
CASSLNRGGNQPQHF
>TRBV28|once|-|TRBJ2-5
TGTGCCAGCAGCCAGACCGGGACCACAATAGTAAAGACCCAGTACTTC
CASSQTGTTIVKTQYF
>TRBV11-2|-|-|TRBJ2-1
TGTGCCAGCAGCTTAGATTTTCGGCGGGAAGGGTTCTTC
CASSLDFRREGFF
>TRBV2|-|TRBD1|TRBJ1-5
TGTGCCAGCAGTCGACAGGGGGCATGGCAGCCCCAGCATTTT
CASSRQGAWQPQHF
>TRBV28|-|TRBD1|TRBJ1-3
TGTGCCAGCAGTTCCTCAGGGGGTGCTGGAAACACCATATATTTT
CASSSSGGAGNTIYF
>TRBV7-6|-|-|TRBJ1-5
TGTGCCAGCAGCTTAGGGCCCTCGCCCCAGCATTTT
CASSLGPSPQHF
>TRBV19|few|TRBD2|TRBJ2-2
TGTGCCAGCCGAAATTCCGGGACTAGGGTTACCGGGGAGCTGTTTTTT
CASRNSGTRVTGELFF
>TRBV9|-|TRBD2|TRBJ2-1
TGTGCCAGCAGCGTAGACGAATGGACTAGCGGGATGTATGAGCAGTTCTTC
CASSVDEWTSGMYEQFF
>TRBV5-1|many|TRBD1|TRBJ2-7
TGCGCCAGCAGCAAGACAAGGGGGACAGGGCTATCCTACGAGCAGTACTTC
CASSKTRGTGLSYEQYF
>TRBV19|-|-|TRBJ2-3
TGTGCCAGTAGAGGCTCGCGGGGTTACACAGATACGCAGTATTTT
CASRGSRGYTDTQYF
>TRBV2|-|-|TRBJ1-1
TGTGCCAGCAGTGATGGGGGGGGTTCTACCACTGAAGCTTTCTTT
CASSDGGGSTTEAFF
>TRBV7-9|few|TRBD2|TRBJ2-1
TGTGCCAGCAGCTCCCCTGACGGGAGGTCCTACAATGAGCAGTTCTTC
CASSSPDGRSYNEQFF
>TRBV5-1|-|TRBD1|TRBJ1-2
TGCGCCAGCAGCTGGACAGGTGAAGATGGCTACACCTTC
CASSWTGEDGYTF
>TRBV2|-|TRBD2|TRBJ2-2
TGTGCCAGCAGGAGGCAGGGAGGGCGGACCGGGGAGCTGTTTTTT
CASRRQGGRTGELFF
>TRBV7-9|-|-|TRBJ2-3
TGTGCCAGCAGCTCGACAGCAAGCACAGATACGCAGTATTTT
CASSSTASTDTQYF
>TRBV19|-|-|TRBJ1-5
TGTGCCAGTAGTATAGGGGGCTGGCAGGGGCATCAGCCCCAGCATTTT
CASSIGGWQGHQPQHF